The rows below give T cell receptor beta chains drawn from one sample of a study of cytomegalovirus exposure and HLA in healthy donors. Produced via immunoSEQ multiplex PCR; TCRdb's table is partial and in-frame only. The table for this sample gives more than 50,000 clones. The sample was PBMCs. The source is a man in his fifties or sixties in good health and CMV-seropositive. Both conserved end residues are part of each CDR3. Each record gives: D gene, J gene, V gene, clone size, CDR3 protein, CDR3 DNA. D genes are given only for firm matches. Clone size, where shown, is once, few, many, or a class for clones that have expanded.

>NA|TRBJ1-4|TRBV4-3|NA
CASSQEGRAGAEKLFF
TGCGCCAGCAGCCAAGAAGGGAGGGCAGGGGCTGAAAAACTGTTTTTT
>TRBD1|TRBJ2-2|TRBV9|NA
CASSVTGATGELFF
TGTGCCAGCAGCGTAACAGGGGCGACCGGGGAGCTGTTTTTT
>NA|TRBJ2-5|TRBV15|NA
CATSAAETQYF
TGTGCCACCAGCGCGGCAGAGACCCAGTACTTC
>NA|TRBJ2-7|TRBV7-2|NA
CASSLVSGSYEQYF
TGTGCCAGCAGCTTAGTGTCCGGGAGCTACGAGCAGTACTTC
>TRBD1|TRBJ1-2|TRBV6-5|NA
CASRTGNYGYTF
TGTGCCAGCAGGACAGGGAACTATGGCTACACCTTC
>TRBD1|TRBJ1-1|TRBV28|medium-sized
CASSFPGQGNTEAFF
TGTGCCAGCAGTTTTCCGGGACAGGGGAACACTGAAGCTTTCTTT
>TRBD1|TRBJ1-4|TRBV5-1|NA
CASSEGQHNEKLFF
TGCGCCAGCAGTGAGGGACAGCATAATGAAAAACTGTTTTTT
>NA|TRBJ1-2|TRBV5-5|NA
CASSLLGMPYGYTF
TGTGCCAGCAGCTTGCTCGGGATGCCCTATGGCTACACCTTC
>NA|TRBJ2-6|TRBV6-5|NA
CASSSGGTGANVLTF
TGTGCCAGCAGTTCCGGCGGGACTGGGGCCAACGTCCTGACTTTC
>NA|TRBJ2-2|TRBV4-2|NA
CASSQDTVESGELFF
TGTGCCAGCAGCCAAGATACGGTAGAGTCCGGGGAGCTGTTTTTT
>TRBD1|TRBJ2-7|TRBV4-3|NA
CASSLDRGRAYEQYF
TGCGCCAGCAGCCTCGACAGGGGGCGCGCCTACGAGCAGTACTTC
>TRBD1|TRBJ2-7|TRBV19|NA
CATHPGQGLIPYEQYF
TGTGCCACCCACCCGGGACAGGGCCTAATACCCTACGAGCAGTACTTC
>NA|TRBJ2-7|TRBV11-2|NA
CASSPLGLGTYEQYF
TGTGCCAGCAGTCCCCTTGGACTGGGGACCTACGAGCAGTACTTC
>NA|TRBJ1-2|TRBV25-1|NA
CASAPLFTGNGYTF
TGTGCCAGCGCTCCTTTGTTTACAGGCAATGGCTACACCTTC
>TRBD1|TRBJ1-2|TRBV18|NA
CASSPGQGVSGYTF
TGTGCCAGCTCACCGGGACAGGGGGTATCTGGCTACACCTTC
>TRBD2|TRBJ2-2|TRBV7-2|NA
CASSPRGAPNTGELFF
TGTGCCAGCAGCCCGCGGGGGGCCCCGAACACCGGGGAGCTGTTTTTT
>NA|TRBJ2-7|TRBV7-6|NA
CASSLDGQGRRTYYEQYF
TGTGCCAGCAGCTTAGACGGGCAGGGGCGAAGGACCTACTACGAGCAGTACTTC
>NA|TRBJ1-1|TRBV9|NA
CASSVDSINTEAFF
TGTGCCAGCAGCGTAGACAGTATTAACACTGAAGCTTTCTTT
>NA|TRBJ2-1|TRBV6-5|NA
CATMTGPGDEQFF
TGTGCCACTATGACAGGGCCGGGGGATGAGCAGTTCTTC
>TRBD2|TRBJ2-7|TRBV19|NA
CASMASGPSYEQYF
TGTGCCAGTATGGCTAGCGGGCCCTCCTACGAGCAGTACTTC
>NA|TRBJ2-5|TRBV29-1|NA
CSVEHTETQYF
TGCAGCGTTGAACACACAGAGACCCAGTACTTC
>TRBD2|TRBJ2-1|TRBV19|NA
CASSQSSGRWVNEQFF
TGTGCCAGTAGCCAATCTAGCGGGCGGTGGGTCAATGAGCAGTTCTTC
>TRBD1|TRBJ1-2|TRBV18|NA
CASSPQGQSNYGYTF
TGTGCCAGCTCACCCCAGGGACAGTCTAACTATGGCTACACCTTC
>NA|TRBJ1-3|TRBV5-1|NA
CASSPGITGNTIYF
TGCGCCAGCAGCCCGGGGATTACTGGAAACACCATATATTTT